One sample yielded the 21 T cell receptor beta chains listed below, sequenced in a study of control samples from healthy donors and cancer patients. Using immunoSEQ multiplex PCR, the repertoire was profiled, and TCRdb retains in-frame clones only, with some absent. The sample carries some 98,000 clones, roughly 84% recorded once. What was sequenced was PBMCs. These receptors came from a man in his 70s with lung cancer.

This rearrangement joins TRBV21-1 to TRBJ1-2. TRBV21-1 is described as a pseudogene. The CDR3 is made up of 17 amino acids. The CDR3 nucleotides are TGTGCCAGCACTATAATGGCCCCTGGGGAGGGGGGAAGCGGCTACACCTTC. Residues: CASTIMAPGEGGSGYTF.

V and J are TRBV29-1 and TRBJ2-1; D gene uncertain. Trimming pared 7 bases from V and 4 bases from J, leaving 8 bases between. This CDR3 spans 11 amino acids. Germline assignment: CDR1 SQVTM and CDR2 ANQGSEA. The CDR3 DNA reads TGCAGCGCCCGAGAGTACAATGAGCAGTTCTTC. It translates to CSAREYNEQFF.

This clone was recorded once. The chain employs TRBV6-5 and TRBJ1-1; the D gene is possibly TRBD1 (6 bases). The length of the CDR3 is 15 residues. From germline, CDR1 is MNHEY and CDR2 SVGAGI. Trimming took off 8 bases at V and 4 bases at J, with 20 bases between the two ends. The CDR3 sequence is CASSTPGAGRTEAFF. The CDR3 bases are TGTGCCAGCTCTACTCCAGGGGCAGGGCGCACTGAAGCTTTCTTT.

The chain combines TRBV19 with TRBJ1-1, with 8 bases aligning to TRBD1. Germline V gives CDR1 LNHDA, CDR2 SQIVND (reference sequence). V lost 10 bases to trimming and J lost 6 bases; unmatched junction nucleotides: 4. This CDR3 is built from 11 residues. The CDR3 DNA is TGTGCCACAGACAGGGGCGCTGAAGCTTTCTTT. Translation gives CATDRGAEAFF.

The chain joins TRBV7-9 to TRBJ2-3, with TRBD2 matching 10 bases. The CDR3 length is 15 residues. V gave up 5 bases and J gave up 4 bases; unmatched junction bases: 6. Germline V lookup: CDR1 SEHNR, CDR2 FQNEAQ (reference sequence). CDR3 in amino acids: CASSELAGRPDTQYF. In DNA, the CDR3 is TGTGCCAGCAGCGAACTAGCGGGGCGGCCAGATACGCAGTATTTT.

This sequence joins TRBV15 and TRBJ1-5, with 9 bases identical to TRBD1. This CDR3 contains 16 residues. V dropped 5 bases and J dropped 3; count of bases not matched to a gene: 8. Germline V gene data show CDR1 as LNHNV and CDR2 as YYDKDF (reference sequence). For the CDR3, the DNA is TGTGCCACCAGCCGCACCGGGACAGGGCCCAATCAGCCCCAGCATTTT. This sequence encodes CATSRTGTGPNQPQHF.

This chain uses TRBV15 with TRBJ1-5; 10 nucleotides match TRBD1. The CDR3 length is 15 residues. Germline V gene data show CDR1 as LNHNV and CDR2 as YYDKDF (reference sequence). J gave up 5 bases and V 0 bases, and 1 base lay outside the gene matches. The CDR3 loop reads CATSREGTGDQPQHF. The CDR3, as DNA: TGTGCCACCAGCAGAGAGGGGACAGGGGATCAGCCCCAGCATTTT.

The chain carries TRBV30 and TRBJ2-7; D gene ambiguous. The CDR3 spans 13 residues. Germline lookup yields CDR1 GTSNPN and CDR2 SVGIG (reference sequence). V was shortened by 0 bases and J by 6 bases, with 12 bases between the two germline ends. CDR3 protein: CAWSVVETGEQYF. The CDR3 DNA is TGTGCCTGGAGTGTAGTGGAGACTGGCGAGCAGTACTTC.

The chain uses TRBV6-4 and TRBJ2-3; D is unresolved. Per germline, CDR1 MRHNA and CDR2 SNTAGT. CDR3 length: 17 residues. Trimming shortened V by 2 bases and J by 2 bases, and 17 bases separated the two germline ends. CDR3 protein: CASSDPGPSKNTDTQYF. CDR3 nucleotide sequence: TGTGCCAGCAGTGACCCGGGTCCGAGTAAAAACACAGATACGCAGTATTTT.

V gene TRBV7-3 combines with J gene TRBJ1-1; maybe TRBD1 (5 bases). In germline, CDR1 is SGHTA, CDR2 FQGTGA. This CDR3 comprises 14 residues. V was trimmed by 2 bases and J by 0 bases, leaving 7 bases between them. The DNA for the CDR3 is TGTGCCAGCAGCTTAGGGGGACTGAACACTGAAGCTTTCTTT. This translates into CASSLGGLNTEAFF.

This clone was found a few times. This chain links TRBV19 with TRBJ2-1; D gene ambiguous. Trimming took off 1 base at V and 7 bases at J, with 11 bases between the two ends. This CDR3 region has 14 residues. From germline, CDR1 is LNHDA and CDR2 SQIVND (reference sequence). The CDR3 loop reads CASSIGTRRNEQFF. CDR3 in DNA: TGTGCCAGTAGTATAGGGACGCGCCGGAATGAGCAGTTCTTC.

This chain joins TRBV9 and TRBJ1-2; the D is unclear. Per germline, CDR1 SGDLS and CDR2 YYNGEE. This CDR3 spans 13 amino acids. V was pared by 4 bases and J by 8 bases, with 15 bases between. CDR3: CASSSGGNRGYTF. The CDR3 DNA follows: TGTGCCAGCAGCAGTGGAGGGAACCGGGGCTACACCTTC.

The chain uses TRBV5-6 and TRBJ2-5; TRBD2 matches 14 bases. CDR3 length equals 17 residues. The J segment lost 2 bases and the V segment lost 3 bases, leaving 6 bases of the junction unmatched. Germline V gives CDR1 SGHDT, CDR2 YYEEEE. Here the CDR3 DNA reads TGTGCCAGCAGCTCTTTCCGACTAGCGGGGGGGCAAGAGACCCAGTACTTC. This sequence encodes CASSSFRLAGGQETQYF.

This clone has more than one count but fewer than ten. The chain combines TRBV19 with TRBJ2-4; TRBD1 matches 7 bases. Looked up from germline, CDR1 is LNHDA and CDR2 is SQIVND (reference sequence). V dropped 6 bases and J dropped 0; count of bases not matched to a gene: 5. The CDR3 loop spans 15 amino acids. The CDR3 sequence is CASSYTGVAKNIQYF. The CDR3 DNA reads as TGTGCCAGTAGCTACACAGGGGTAGCCAAAAACATTCAGTACTTC.

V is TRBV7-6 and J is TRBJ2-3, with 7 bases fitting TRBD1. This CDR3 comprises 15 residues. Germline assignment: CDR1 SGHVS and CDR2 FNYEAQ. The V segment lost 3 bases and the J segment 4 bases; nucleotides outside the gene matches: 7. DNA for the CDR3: TGTGCCAGCAGCTTCCCGGAGACAGGGCCAGATACGCAGTATTTT. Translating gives CASSFPETGPDTQYF.

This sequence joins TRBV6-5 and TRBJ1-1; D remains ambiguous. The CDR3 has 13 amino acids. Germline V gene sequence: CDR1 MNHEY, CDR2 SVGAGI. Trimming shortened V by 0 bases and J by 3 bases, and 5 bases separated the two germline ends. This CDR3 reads CASSYSGYTEAFF. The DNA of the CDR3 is TGTGCCAGCAGTTACTCGGGGTACACTGAAGCTTTCTTT.

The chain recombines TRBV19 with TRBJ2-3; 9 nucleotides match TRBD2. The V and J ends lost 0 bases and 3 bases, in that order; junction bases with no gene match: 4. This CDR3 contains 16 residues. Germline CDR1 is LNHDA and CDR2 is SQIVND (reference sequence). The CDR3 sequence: CASSIDLAGGTDTQYF. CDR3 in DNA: TGTGCCAGTAGTATAGATCTTGCGGGGGGGACAGATACGCAGTATTTT.

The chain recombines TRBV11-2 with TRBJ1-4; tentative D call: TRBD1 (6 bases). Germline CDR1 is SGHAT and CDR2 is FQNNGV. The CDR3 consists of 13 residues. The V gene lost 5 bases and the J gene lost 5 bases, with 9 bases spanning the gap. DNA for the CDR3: TGTGCCAGCAGCGGGGGGCTGAATGAAAAACTGTTTTTT. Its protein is CASSGGLNEKLFF.

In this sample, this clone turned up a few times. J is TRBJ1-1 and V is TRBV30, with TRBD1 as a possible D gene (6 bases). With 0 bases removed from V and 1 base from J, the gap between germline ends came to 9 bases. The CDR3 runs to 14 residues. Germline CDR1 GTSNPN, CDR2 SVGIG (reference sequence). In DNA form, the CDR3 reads TGTGCCTGGAGTGTTGGCAGGGGGAACACTGAAGCTTTCTTT. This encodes CAWSVGRGNTEAFF. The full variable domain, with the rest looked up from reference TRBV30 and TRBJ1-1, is SQTIHQWPATLVQPVGSPLSLECTVEGTSNPNLYWYRQAAGRGLQLLFYSVGIGQISSEVPQNLSASRPQDRQFILSSKKLLLSDSGFYLCAWSVGRGNTEAFFGQGTRLTVV.

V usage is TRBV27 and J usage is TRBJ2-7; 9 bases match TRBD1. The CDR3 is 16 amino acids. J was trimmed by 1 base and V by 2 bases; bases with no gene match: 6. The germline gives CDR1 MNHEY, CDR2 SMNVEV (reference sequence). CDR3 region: CASSLIRDRESYEQYF. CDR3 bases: TGTGCCAGCAGTTTAATTAGGGACAGGGAGTCCTACGAGCAGTACTTC.

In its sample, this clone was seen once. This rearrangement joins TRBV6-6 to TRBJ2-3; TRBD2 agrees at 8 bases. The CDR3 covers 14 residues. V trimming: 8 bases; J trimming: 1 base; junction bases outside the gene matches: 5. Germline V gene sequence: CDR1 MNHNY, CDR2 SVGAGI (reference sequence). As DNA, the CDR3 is TGTGCCAGCGTACGGGGGGGCCGCACAGATACGCAGTATTTT. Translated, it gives CASVRGGRTDTQYF.